Shown below are 3 T cell receptor beta chains from a single sample sequenced in a study of T cells in Graves' hyperthyroidism and ophthalmopathy (dated by TCRdb to about 2019). Library prep was done by multiplex PCR. Sequencing instrument: Illumina HiSeq 2000. The TCR beta CDR3 regions were amplified from RNA transcripts. For the first round of RT-PCR on the TCR CDR3, the HTBI primer set was used together with the Qiagen OneStep RT-PCR kit. The raw public reads went through TCRdb reprocessing: fastp at Q25, MiXCR clone calling, in-frame beta chains kept. A single entry per CDR3 protein holds the most common genes and DNA from its merged rows. The sample table holds 640,000 or so distinct CDR3 sequences, of which approximately 14% were seen once. The ten largest clones take up about 7% of the sample. The sample consisted of blood. The receptors originated from a woman aged 18-35 years with Graves' ophthalmopathy.

This clonotype has at least ten counts. This chain joins TRBV28 and TRBJ2-7; no definite D call. V was clipped by 4 bases and J by 0 bases, with 13 bases between them. The CDR3 runs 15 residues. The germline V gene encodes CDR1 MDHEN and CDR2 SYDVKM. The CDR3 DNA sequence: TGTGCCAGCAGTTCCCTCGACTGGAACTCCTACGAGCAGTACTTC. It encodes CASSSLDWNSYEQYF.

Many counts were recorded for this clonotype. The rearrangement links TRBV20-1 to TRBJ1-1, with unresolved D. CDR1 and CDR2 from the germline V gene are DFQATT and SNEGSKA (reference sequence). CDR3 length equals 14 residues. The V end was cut by 3 bases, the J end by 6 bases, with 17 bases between. For the CDR3, the DNA is TGCAGTGCTAGGGGGAGGGAGCGGCCCGCTGAAGCTTTCTTT. Its protein product is CSARGRERPAEAFF.

The V call is TRBV19, the J call TRBJ1-2; weak D call: TRBD1 (6 bases). V lost 4 bases to trimming and J lost 7 bases, with 19 bases between them. This CDR3 is built from 15 residues. Germline values: CDR1 LNHDA, CDR2 SQIVND (reference sequence). The CDR3 protein is CASSSNQGKISGYTF. CDR3 DNA sequence: TGTGCCAGTAGTAGTAACCAGGGGAAAATCTCTGGCTACACCTTC.